The sequence of this TCR beta chain was determined in a study of T-cell memory formation after mild COVID-19. Study background: For the most part, TCR clusters were specific to one donor.

With constant-segment primers, 5'RACE yielded cDNA libraries of TCR alpha and TCR beta that carried sample barcodes and UMIs. TCRdb used MiXCR to reprocess the 5' RACE reads, holding one entry per CDR3 protein. The table records roughly 13,000 distinct CDR3 sequences, more than 12% of them present only once. V was cut by 2 bases and J by 5 bases, with 13 bases left in between. Germline V gene lookup returns CDR1 KGHSH and CDR2 LQKENI. The CDR3 is made up of 15 amino acids. General study points: CD4/CD8 balance characterized clones contracting day 15 to 85, and CD4+ skew characterized later expanders.

In the case of this clonotype: The antigen is undetermined.

Sequenced input: PBMCs or a T cell subset sorted from them (not recorded which). The chain uses TRBV18 and TRBJ2-1; D is possibly TRBD2 (5 bases). This sequence was found in a man younger than 35 who had mild COVID-19 (a few samples of this study predate the infection). Cell type and time point are not known. The CDR3 spells CASSPWTGLDNEQFF. The CDR3 DNA is TGTGCCAGCTCACCATGGACCGGACTGGACAATGAGCAGTTCTTC.